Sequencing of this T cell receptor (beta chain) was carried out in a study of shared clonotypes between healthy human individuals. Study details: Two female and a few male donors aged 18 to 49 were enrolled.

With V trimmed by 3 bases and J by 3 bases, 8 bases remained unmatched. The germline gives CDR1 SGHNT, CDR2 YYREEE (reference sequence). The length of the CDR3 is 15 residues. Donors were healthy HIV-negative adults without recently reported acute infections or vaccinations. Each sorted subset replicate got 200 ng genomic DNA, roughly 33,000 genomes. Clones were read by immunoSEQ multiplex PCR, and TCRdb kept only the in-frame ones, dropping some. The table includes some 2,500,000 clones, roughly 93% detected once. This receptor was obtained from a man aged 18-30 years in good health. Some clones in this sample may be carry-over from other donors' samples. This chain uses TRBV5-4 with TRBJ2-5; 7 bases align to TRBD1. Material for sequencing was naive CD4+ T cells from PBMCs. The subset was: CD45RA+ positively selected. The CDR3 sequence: CASSWGAGTEETQYF. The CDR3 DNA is TGTGCCAGCAGCTGGGGTGCCGGGACAGAAGAGACCCAGTACTTC.